These 10 T cell receptor beta chains came from one sample sequenced in a study of technical replicates of blood from a few donors. The assay was immunoSEQ multiplex PCR, and TCRdb's table has in-frame clones only and misses some. The sample has tens of thousands of clones, just over 90% seen once; the top ten hold 0.2% to 0.25%. Sequencing was performed on T cells isolated from PBMCs. These receptors were obtained from a human donor in good health.

The rearrangement links TRBV9 to TRBJ1-5; D unresolved. The CDR3 consists of 15 residues. The V gene lost 0 bases and the J gene lost 7 bases, with 14 bases spanning the gap. The germline V gene encodes CDR1 SGDLS and CDR2 YYNGEE. The CDR3 reads CASSVDGTAVQPQHF. In nucleotides, the CDR3 is TGTGCCAGCAGCGTAGATGGCACTGCGGTACAGCCCCAGCATTTT.

The chain couples TRBV5-6 to TRBJ2-5; 7 nucleotides agree with TRBD2. The CDR3 is made up of 15 amino acids. In germline, CDR1 is SGHDT, CDR2 YYEEEE. The V segment lost 3 bases and the J segment 5 bases; nucleotides outside the gene matches: 10. CDR3 sequence (DNA): TGTGCCAGCAGCTACGAGGGAGGGGAGTACGAGACCCAGTACTTC. Protein: CASSYEGGEYETQYF.

The chain has TRBV10-3 and TRBJ2-5; 10 bases fit TRBD2. The germline gives CDR1 ENHRY, CDR2 SYGVKD. This CDR3 has 17 residues. The V and J ends lost 3 bases and 4 bases, in that order; junction bases with no gene match: 11. This CDR3 reads CAISDIQAGGQLETQYF. The CDR3 DNA reads TGTGCCATCAGTGATATCCAAGCGGGGGGGCAATTAGAGACCCAGTACTTC.

The chain is built from TRBV5-1 and TRBJ2-7; a weak D match, TRBD2 (6 bases). The CDR3 sequence is 14 residues long. CDR1 is SGHRS and CDR2 is YFSETQ in the germline V gene. V shed 5 bases and J shed 3 bases, with 15 bases lying between them. CDR3 in DNA: TGCGCCAGCAGTCCCGACCCGGAGGGCTACGAGCAGTACTTC. The encoded protein is CASSPDPEGYEQYF.

This clone was seen just once. This chain uses TRBV15 with TRBJ2-7, with a possible D match to TRBD1 (6 bases). Between the trimmed V and J ends, which lost 0 bases and 2 bases, there was a span of 20 bases. From germline, CDR1 is LNHNV and CDR2 YYDKDF (reference sequence). This CDR3 region has 18 residues. In DNA, the CDR3 is TGTGCCACCAGCAGAGATTCGAATAGGGGGAGTGGTACCTACGAGCAGTACTTC. Its translation is CATSRDSNRGSGTYEQYF.

The V call is TRBV5-6, the J call TRBJ1-2; unclear D gene. Germline lookup yields CDR1 SGHDT and CDR2 YYEEEE. CDR3 length: 14 residues. Trimming took 4 bases from V and 8 from J, leaving 18 bases between them. The CDR3 nucleotides read TGTGCCAGCAGCCGACGGGCGGGTCCCGGCGGCTACACCTTC. Encoded protein: CASSRRAGPGGYTF.

The CDR3 loop is CSVRWTGEEGYTF. The CDR3 bases are TGCAGCGTTCGGTGGACAGGGGAAGAGGGCTACACCTTC. The rearrangement joins TRBV29-1 to TRBJ1-2, with 9 positions matching TRBD1. The germline gives CDR1 SQVTM, CDR2 ANQGSEA. V dropped 5 bases and J dropped 8; count of bases not matched to a gene: 9. The CDR3 has 13 amino acids.

This clone was seen only once. The chain combines TRBV7-9 with TRBJ1-2, with TRBD1 as a possible D gene (5 bases). V was clipped by 1 base and J by 2 bases, with 14 bases between them. Germline loops: CDR1 SEHNR, CDR2 FQNEAQ (reference sequence). This CDR3 region has 16 residues. The CDR3 bases are TGTGCCAGCAGCTTAGTGGGCCGACAGAACAACTATGGCTACACCTTC. As protein: CASSLVGRQNNYGYTF.

This chain uses TRBV19 with TRBJ2-5; TRBD2 matches 7 bases. CDR1 LNHDA and CDR2 SQIVND come from the germline V gene (reference sequence). This CDR3 is 15 amino acids long. V shed 3 bases, J shed 7 bases, and the junction held 11 bases outside the gene matches. CDR3 loop: CASSMGGTLVGTQYF. The CDR3 region has the DNA TGTGCCAGTAGTATGGGGGGGACTCTTGTCGGGACCCAGTACTTC.

This rearrangement joins TRBV6-1 to TRBJ1-1; perhaps TRBD1 as D (5 bases). The ends were cut back, 5 bases at V and 3 bases at J, with 13 bases in the middle. CDR1 and CDR2 (germline): MNHNS, SASEGT. The CDR3 covers 14 residues. The CDR3, as DNA: TGTGCCAGCAGTCTATCAGGGAAGGACACTGAAGCTTTCTTT. Encoded protein: CASSLSGKDTEAFF.